This TCR beta chain was identified during a study of shared clonotypes between healthy human individuals. Only in-frame clones appear in the TCRdb table, and some are missing; sequencing was by immunoSEQ multiplex PCR. Here the sample spans some 1,100,000 clones, approximately 80% being singletons. The sequencing sample was made of memory CD4+ T cells from PBMCs. Regarding subset: CD45RA-negative fraction. The TCR was taken from a man between 18 and 35 years old in good health. Some clones in this sample may be carry-over from other donors' samples.

The CDR3 sequence: CAWGPEREGEYF. CDR3 nucleotide sequence: TGTGCCTGGGGGCCGGAGCGGGAGGGGGAGTACTTC. This sequence joins TRBV30 and TRBJ2-5; 10 positions match TRBD2. V dropped 5 bases and J dropped 12; count of bases not matched to a gene: 9. This CDR3 comprises 12 residues. Germline V gene lookup returns CDR1 GTSNPN and CDR2 SVGIG (reference sequence).